Below, one TCR beta chain is given with its context. Which antigen it targets is not known. Within one base of it there is no much larger clone, and no base qualities were kept. This entry belongs to a study of T cell repertoires in chronic hepatitis B (dated by TCRdb to between 2018 and 2020). Library preparation was by the immunoSEQ multiplex PCR assay. The clones in this table, taken by TCRdb from immuneACCESS, are in-frame only. Not every clone is retained; where verified, under half of the shortfall comes from an unresolved V gene, and the cause of the rest is unknown. The sample table lists around 500 clones, over 65% of them with a count of one. Less than 20% of the sample lies in the top ten. The CDR3 goes from the cysteine to the phenylalanine over 16 residues. Left in the record is the CDR3 DNA by itself, 48 bases read in frame from the first base. Per the germline V gene, SGHVS is the CDR1 and FQNEAQ is the CDR2. V is pared back by 0 bases and J by 0 bases, with 8 bases lying between the germline termini.

The rearrangement joined TRBV7-8 to TRBJ2-2; the D gene lacks a confident call. The sample was total CD8+ T cells from PBMCs. The origin of this receptor is a human donor with chronic hepatitis B virus infection. The DNA sequence is given as TGTGCCAGCAGCTTAGCGGGAATCGCGAACACCGGGGAGCTGTTTTTT. Protein translation: CASSLAGIANTGELFF.